This T cell receptor beta chain was obtained from a study of control samples from healthy donors and cancer patients. This clone showed up just a few times. Assay: immunoSEQ multiplex PCR; the TCRdb copy retains only in-frame clones and omits some. The table shows about 180,000 clones, with over 85% occurring only once. The sequence was collected from a young man in good health. Sequencing used blood.

CDR3 in amino acids: CASSPLIDRGGETQYF. The CDR3 DNA reads as TGTGCCAGCAGCCCATTAATAGACAGGGGCGGTGAGACCCAGTACTTC. The chain couples TRBV3-1 (or the pseudogene TRBV3-2) to TRBJ2-5; TRBD1 matches 8 bases. The CDR3 has 16 residues. Unmatched junction bases numbered 12, after V lost 4 bases and J lost 5 bases. CDR1 and CDR2 (germline): LGHDT, YNNKEL (reference sequence).